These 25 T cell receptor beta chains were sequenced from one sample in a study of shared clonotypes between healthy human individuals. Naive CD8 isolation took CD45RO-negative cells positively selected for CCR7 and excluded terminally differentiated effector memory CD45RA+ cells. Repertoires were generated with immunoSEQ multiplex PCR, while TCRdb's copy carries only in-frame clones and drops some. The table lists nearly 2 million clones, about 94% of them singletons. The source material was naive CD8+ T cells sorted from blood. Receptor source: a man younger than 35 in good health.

Written as DNA, the CDR3 is TGCGCCAGCAGCCAAGTTACGAGAAAGAACACTGAAGCTTTCTTT. Translating gives CASSQVTRKNTEAFF. The V call is TRBV4-1, the J call TRBJ1-1; D uncertain. Trimming took 1 base from V and 1 from J, leaving 10 bases between them. Germline V CDR1 and CDR2: MGHRA, YSYEKL. The CDR3 is 15 residues long.

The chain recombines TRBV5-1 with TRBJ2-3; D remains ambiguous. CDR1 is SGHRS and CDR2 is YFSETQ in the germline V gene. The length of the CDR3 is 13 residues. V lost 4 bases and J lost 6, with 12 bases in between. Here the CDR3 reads CASSPDSTDTQYF. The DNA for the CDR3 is TGCGCCAGCAGCCCCGACTCGACCGATACGCAGTATTTT.

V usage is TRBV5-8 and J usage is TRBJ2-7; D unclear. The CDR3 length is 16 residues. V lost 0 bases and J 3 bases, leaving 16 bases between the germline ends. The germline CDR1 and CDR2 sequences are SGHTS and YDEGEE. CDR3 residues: CASSLAAVTPYYEQYF. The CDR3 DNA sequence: TGTGCCAGCAGCTTGGCGGCTGTGACACCCTACTACGAGCAGTACTTC.

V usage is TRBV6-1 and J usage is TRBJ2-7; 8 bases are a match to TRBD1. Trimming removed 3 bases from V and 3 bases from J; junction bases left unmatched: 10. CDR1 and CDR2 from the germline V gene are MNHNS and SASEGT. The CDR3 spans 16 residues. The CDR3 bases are TGTGCCAGCAGTGACTATTCCGGGACAGGATACTACGAGCAGTACTTC. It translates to CASSDYSGTGYYEQYF.

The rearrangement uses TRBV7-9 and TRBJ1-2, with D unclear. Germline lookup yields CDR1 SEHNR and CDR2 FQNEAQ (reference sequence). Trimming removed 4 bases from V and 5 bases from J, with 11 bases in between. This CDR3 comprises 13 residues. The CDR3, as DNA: TGTGCCAGCAGCTCCGACGCGAGTTATGGCTACACCTTC. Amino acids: CASSSDASYGYTF.

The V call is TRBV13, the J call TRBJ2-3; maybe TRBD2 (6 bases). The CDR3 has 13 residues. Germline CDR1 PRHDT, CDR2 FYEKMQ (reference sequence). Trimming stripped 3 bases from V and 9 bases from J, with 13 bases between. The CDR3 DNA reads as TGTGCCAGCAGCTTCGGGGGAGAGTTAACGCAGTATTTT. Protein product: CASSFGGELTQYF.

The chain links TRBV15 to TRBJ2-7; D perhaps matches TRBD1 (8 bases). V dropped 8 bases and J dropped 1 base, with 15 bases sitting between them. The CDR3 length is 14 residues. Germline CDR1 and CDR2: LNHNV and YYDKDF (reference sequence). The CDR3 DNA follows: TGTGCCACCGCCGACAGGGGAGGGTCCTACGAGCAGTACTTC. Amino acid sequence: CATADRGGSYEQYF.

CDR3 nucleotides: TGTGCCAGCAGCTTGGGTCCCTCTACGAATGAGCAGTTCTTC. Its translation is CASSLGPSTNEQFF. The gene calls are TRBV5-6 and TRBJ2-1; D is undetermined. Trimming removed 0 bases at V and 7 bases at J, with 11 bases between. The germline CDR1 and CDR2 sequences are SGHDT and YYEEEE. The CDR3 sequence is 14 residues long. The variable domain in full, completed from reference TRBV5-6 and TRBJ2-1, reads DAGVTQSPTHLIKTRGQQVTLRCSPKSGHDTVSWYQQALGQGPQFIFQYYEEEERQRGNFPDRFSGHQFPNYSSELNVNALLLGDSALYLCASSLGPSTNEQFFGPGTRLTVL.

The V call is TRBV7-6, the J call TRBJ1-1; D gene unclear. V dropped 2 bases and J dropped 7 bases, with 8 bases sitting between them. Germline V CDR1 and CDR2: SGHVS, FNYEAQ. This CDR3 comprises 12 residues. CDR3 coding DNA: TGTGCCAGCAGCTTATACGACGGTGAAGCTTTCTTT. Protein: CASSLYDGEAFF.

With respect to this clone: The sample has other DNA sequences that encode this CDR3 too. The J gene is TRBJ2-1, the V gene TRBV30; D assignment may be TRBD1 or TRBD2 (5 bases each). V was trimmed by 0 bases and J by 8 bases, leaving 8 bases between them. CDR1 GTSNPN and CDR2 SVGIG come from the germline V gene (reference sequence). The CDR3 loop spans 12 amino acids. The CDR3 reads CAWSVQGDEQFF. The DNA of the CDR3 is TGTGCCTGGAGTGTCCAGGGAGATGAGCAGTTCTTC. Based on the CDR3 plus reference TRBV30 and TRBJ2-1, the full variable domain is SQTIHQWPATLVQPVGSPLSLECTVEGTSNPNLYWYRQAAGRGLQLLFYSVGIGQISSEVPQNLSASRPQDRQFILSSKKLLLSDSGFYLCAWSVQGDEQFFGPGTRLTVL.

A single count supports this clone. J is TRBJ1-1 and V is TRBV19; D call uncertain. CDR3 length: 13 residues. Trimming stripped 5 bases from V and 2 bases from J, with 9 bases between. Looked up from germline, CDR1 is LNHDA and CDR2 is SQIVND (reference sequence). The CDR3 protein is CASSSSINTEAFF. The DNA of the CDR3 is TGTGCCAGTAGTTCGAGCATCAACACTGAAGCTTTCTTT.

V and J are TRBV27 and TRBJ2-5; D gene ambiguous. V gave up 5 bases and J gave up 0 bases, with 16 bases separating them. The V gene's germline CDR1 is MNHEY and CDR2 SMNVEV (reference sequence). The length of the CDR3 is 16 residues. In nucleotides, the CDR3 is TGTGCCAGCAGTCCCATTAAGCCTTCACACCAAGAGACCCAGTACTTC. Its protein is CASSPIKPSHQETQYF.

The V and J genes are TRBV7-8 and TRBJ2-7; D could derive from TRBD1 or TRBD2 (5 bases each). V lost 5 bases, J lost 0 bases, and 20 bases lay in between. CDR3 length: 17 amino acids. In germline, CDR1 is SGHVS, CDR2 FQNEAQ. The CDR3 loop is CASSPGFVGRGSYEQYF. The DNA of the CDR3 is TGTGCCAGCAGCCCCGGATTTGTGGGACGCGGCTCCTACGAGCAGTACTTC.

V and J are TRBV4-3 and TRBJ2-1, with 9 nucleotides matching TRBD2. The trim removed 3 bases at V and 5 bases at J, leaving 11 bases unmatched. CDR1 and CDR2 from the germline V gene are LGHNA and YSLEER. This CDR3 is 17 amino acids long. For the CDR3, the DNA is TGCGCCAGCAGCCAGTTCCTCATAGCGGGGGCGGACAATGAGCAGTTCTTC. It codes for CASSQFLIAGADNEQFF.

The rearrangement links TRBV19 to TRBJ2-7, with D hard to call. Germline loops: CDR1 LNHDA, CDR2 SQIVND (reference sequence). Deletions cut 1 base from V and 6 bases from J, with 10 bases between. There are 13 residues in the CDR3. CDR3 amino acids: CASSIGGDTEQYF. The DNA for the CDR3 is TGTGCCAGTAGTATAGGTGGAGACACCGAGCAGTACTTC. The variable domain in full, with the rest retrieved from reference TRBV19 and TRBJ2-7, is DGGITQSPKYLFRKEGQNVTLSCEQNLNHDAMYWYRQDPGQGLRLIYYSQIVNDFQKGDIAEGYSVSREKKESFPLTVTSAQKNPTAFYLCASSIGGDTEQYFGPGTRLTVT.

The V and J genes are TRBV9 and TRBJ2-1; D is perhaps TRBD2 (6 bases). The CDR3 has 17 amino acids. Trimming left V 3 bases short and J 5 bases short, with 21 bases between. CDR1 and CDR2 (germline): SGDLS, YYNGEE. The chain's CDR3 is CASSGGARDVTDNEQFF. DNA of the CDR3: TGTGCCAGCAGCGGCGGGGCCCGGGACGTGACCGACAATGAGCAGTTCTTC.

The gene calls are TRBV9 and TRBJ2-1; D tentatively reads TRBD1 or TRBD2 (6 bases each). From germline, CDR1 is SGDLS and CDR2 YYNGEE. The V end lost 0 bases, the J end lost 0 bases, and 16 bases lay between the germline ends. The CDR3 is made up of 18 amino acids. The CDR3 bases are TGTGCCAGCAGCGTAGAGGGGGGCCCTCCTAGCTCCTACAATGAGCAGTTCTTC. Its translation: CASSVEGGPPSSYNEQFF.

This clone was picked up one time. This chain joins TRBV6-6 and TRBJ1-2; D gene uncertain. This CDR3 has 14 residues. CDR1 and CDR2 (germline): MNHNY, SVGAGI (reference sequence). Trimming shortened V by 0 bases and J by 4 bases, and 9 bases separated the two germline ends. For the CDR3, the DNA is TGTGCCAGCAGTTACTCGGGAGCCCCCTATGGCTACACCTTC. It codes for CASSYSGAPYGYTF.

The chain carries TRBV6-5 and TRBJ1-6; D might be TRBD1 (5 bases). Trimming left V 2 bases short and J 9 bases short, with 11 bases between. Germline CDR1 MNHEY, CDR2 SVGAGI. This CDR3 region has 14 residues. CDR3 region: CASSYRQSISPLHF. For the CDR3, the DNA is TGTGCCAGCAGTTACAGACAGAGTATTTCACCCCTCCACTTT.

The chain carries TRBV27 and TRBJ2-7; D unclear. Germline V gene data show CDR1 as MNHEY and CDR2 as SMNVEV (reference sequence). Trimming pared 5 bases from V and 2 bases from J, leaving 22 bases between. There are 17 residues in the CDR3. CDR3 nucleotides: TGTGCCAGCAGTCCCTCGATGGGTCCAGCCCATGCCTACGAGCAGTACTTC. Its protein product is CASSPSMGPAHAYEQYF.

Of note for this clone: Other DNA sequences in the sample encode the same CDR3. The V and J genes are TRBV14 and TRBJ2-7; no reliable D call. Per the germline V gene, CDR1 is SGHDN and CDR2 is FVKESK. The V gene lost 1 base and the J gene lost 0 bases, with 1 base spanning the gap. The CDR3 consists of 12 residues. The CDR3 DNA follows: TGTGCCAGCAGCCAAGGCTCCTACGAGCAGTACTTC. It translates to CASSQGSYEQYF.

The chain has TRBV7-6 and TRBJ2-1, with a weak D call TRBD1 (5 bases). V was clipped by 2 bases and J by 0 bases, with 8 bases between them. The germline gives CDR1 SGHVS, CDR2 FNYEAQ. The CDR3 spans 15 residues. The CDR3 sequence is CASSLQGSSYNEQFF. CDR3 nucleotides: TGTGCCAGCAGCTTACAGGGAAGCTCCTACAATGAGCAGTTCTTC.

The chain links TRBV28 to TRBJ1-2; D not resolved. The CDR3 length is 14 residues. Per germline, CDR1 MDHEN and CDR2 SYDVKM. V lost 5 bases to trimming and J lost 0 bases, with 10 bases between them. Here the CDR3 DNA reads TGTGCCAGCAGTAGGAGGGCCACTAACTATGGCTACACCTTC. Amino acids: CASSRRATNYGYTF.

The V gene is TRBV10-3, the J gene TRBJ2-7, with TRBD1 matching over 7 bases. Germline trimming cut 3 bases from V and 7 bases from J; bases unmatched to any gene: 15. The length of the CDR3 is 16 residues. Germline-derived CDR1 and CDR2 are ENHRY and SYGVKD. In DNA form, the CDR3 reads TGTGCCATCAGTGATGAGGACAGGTCCGATATAGGGGAGCAGTACTTC. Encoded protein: CAISDEDRSDIGEQYF.

CDR3 loop: CASSVNRIPDTEAFF. In DNA, the CDR3 is TGTGCCAGCAGTGTTAATCGCATACCGGACACTGAAGCTTTCTTT. V gene TRBV2 combines with J gene TRBJ1-1; D call uncertain. This CDR3 spans 15 amino acids. The V end lost 4 bases, the J end lost 3 bases, and 15 bases lay between the germline ends. Germline CDR1 and CDR2: SNHLY and FYNNEI.